This T cell receptor (beta chain) was documented in a study of blood T cell repertoires in COVID-19. The wider study: Nucleic acid was either cDNA or gDNA, and it came from T cells, B-cell-depleted T cells, or PBMCs.

The data were produced by immunoSEQ multiplex PCR, yet TCRdb's version contains in-frame clones alone and is incomplete. The repertoire holds under 200,000 clones, with around 86% as singletons. Trimming pared 3 bases from V and 4 bases from J, leaving 11 bases between. The CDR3 covers 14 residues. The germline V gene has CDR1 SEHNR and CDR2 FQNEAQ (reference sequence). Sequencing used peripheral blood. This receptor was taken from a woman aged 40 to 50 with acute or convalescent COVID-19. The V gene is TRBV7-9, the J gene TRBJ2-3; D possibly corresponds to TRBD1 (6 bases). CDR3 amino acids: CASSFQGSPDTQYF. The CDR3, as DNA: TGTGCCAGCAGCTTCCAGGGGTCCCCAGATACGCAGTATTTT. Complete variable domain (other parts from reference TRBV7-9 and TRBJ2-3): DTGVSQNPRHKITKRGQNVTFRCDPISEHNRLYWYRQTLGQGPEFLTYFQNEAQLEKSRLLSDRFSAERPKGSFSTLEIQRTEQGDSAMYLCASSFQGSPDTQYFGPGTRLTVL.